These T cell receptor beta chains were read from a single sample in a study of CXCR3-negative and CXCR3-positive naive CD8 T cells. TCRdb reanalyzed the 5' RACE reads, giving one entry per CDR3 protein sequence and no DNA. In total, the table holds roughly 4,700 distinct CDR3 sequences. The source material was naive CXCR3+ CD8+ T cells from blood. These receptors were taken from a human donor in good health. Some clones in this sample may be carry-over from other donors' samples. Each CDR3 is given with its conserved first and last residue. The size field is filled for only some rows; it gives once, few, many or a size class.

size,J,V,CDR3
.,TRBJ2-7,TRBV6-2/TRBV6-3,CASTDLRGDEQYF
medium-sized,TRBJ1-2,TRBV29-1,CSVWARDSTRPNYAGLGYTF
.,TRBJ2-2,TRBV27,CASTIGLGAGELFF
.,TRBJ2-2,TRBV29-1,CSVGQGDTGELFF
medium-sized,TRBJ2-7,TRBV29-1,CSVDGLGDRASTYEQYF
medium-sized,TRBJ2-2,TRBV30,CAFTLVAGELFF
medium-sized,TRBJ2-3,TRBV29-1,CSVTTSDTDTQYF
.,TRBJ2-1,TRBV2,CASSVAGSGNSYNEQFF
.,TRBJ2-7,TRBV29-1,CSVGEGRTAGLPYEQYF
medium-sized,TRBJ2-2,TRBV28,CASSLVGELFF
medium-sized,TRBJ2-3,TRBV15,CATSRGVGGSSDTQYF
medium-sized,TRBJ2-5,TRBV5-1,CASLDSNEETQYF
medium-sized,TRBJ2-7,TRBV20-1,CSARGLGQGASYEQYF
medium-sized,TRBJ2-2,TRBV30,CAWDTGNTGELFF
.,TRBJ2-7,TRBV7-2,CASSPGVNSYEQYF
.,TRBJ2-7,TRBV29-1,CSLVQGQLTYEQYF
.,TRBJ1-1,TRBV29-1,CSVVRETEAFF
.,TRBJ2-1,TRBV6-2/TRBV6-3,CASSYTSPYNEQFF
.,TRBJ2-3,TRBV4-2,CASSQENRGTDTQYF
medium-sized,TRBJ2-7,TRBV12-3/TRBV12-4,CASSYRGSYEQYF
medium-sized,TRBJ2-7,TRBV29-1,CSVGAGQGSYEQYF
.,TRBJ2-7,TRBV20-1,CSASYPSGTYEQYF
.,TRBJ2-1,TRBV12-3/TRBV12-4,CASSPGTGSNEQFF
.,TRBJ2-1,TRBV28,CASRDLGLAYNEQFF
large,TRBJ2-3,TRBV7-6,CASSLTSGEDTQYF
medium-sized,TRBJ2-1,TRBV6-5,CASSPFSGSPYNEQFF
medium-sized,TRBJ2-7,TRBV13,CASSIETSGTYEQYF
.,TRBJ1-2,TRBV5-4,CASSLAGEAARRYGYTF
.,TRBJ1-1,TRBV12-3/TRBV12-4,CASSKTGGINTEAFF
medium-sized,TRBJ2-7,TRBV5-1,CASSLISSGGSYEQYF
medium-sized,TRBJ2-7,TRBV29-1,CSVLLADYEQYF
.,TRBJ1-4,TRBV29-1,CSARQGDLSPATNEKLFF
.,TRBJ1-6,TRBV4-2,CASSPGQGLNSPLHF
.,TRBJ1-5,TRBV23-1,CASSQSAGGSNQPQHF
.,TRBJ2-7,TRBV4-3,CASSHGLAGSYEQYF
.,TRBJ2-7,TRBV29-1,CSVPDGYEQYF
.,TRBJ1-1,TRBV15,CATKGWGMNTEAFF
.,TRBJ2-3,TRBV7-3,CASSLSGSTDTQYF
medium-sized,TRBJ1-1,TRBV29-1,CSALSGLAEAFF
.,TRBJ1-4,TRBV29-1,CSALQRGGKLFF
.,TRBJ2-7,TRBV7-3,CASSSGDRTYEQYF
medium-sized,TRBJ2-7,TRBV2,CASSVGGAYEQYF
medium-sized,TRBJ2-3,TRBV19,CATVRQGADTQYF